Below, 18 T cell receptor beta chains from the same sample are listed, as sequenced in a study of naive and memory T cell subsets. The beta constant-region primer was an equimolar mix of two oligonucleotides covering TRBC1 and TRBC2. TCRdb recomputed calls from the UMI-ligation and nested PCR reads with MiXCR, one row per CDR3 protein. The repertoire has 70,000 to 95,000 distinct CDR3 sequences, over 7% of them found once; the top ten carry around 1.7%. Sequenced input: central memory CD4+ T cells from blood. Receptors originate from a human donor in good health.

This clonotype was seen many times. CDR3 nucleotide sequence: TGTGCCAGTAGTATAGGCCGACAGGCGGAAAATTCACCCCTCCACTTT. Its translation: CASSIGRQAENSPLHF. The chain has TRBV19 and TRBJ1-6, with D perhaps matching TRBD1 (6 bases). Germline V gives CDR1 LNHDA, CDR2 SQIVND (reference sequence). The V gene lost 1 base and the J gene lost 7 bases, with 14 bases spanning the gap. The CDR3 is 16 residues long.

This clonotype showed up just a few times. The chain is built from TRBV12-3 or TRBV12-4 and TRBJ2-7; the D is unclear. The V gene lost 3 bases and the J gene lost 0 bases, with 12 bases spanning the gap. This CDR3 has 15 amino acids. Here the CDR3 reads CASSFKGTYSYEQYF. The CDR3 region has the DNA TGTGCCAGCAGTTTCAAGGGCACCTACTCCTACGAGCAGTACTTC.

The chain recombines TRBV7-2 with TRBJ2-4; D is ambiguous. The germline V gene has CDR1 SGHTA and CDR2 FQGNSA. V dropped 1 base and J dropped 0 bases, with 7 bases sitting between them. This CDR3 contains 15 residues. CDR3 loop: CASSLEELAKNIQYF. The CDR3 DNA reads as TGTGCCAGCAGCTTAGAGGAGCTAGCCAAAAACATTCAGTACTTC.

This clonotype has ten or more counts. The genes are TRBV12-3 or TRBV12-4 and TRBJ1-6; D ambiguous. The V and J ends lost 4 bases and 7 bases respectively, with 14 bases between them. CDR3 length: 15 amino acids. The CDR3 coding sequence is TGTGCCAGCAGTTCAGTTTTCGGTGCAAATTCACCCCTCCACTTT. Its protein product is CASSSVFGANSPLHF.

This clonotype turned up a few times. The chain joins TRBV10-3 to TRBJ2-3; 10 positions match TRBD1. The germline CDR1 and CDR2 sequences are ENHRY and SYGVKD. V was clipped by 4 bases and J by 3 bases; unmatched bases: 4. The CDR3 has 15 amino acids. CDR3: CAISGGTGVTDTQYF. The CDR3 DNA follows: TGTGCCATCAGTGGAGGGACAGGGGTTACAGATACGCAGTATTTT.

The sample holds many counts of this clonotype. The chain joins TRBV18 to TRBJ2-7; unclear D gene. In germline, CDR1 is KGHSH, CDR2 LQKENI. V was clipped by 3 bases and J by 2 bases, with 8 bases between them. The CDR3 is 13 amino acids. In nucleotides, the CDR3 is TGTGCCAGCTCACCGTACCATACCTACGAGCAGTACTTC. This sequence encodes CASSPYHTYEQYF.

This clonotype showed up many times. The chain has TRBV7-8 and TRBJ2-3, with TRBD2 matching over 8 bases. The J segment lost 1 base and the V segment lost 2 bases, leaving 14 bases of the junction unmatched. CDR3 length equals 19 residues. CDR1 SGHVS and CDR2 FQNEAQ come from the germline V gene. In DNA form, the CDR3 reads TGTGCCAGCAGCTTAAACTCGCTACTTGTGCGGGGGGGCACAGATACGCAGTATTTT. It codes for CASSLNSLLVRGGTDTQYF.

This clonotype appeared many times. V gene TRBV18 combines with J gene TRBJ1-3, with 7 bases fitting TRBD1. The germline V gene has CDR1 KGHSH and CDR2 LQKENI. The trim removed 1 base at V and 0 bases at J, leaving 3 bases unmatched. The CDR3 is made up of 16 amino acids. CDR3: CASSPLWTGSGNTIYF. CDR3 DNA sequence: TGTGCCAGCTCACCACTGTGGACAGGCTCTGGAAACACCATATATTTT.

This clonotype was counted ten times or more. CDR3 DNA: TGTGCCAGCAGCCGGGGCCTGAACACTGAAGCTTTCTTT. It encodes CASSRGLNTEAFF. This chain connects TRBV3-1 to TRBJ1-1, with D tentatively TRBD1 (5 bases). The CDR3 extends over 13 amino acids. Germline lookup yields CDR1 LGHDT and CDR2 YNNKEL (reference sequence). V was cut by 4 bases and J by 0 bases, with 6 bases left in between.

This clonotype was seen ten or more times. CDR3 coding DNA: TGTGCCAGCAGCCAAGGTCGACTATCCCTAGCGGGGGCCCCCGAGCAGTACTTC. This encodes CASSQGRLSLAGAPEQYF. The chain is built from TRBV4-2 and TRBJ2-7; 10 nucleotides line up with TRBD2. V shed 1 base, J shed 6 bases, and the junction held 15 bases outside the gene matches. Germline lookup yields CDR1 LGHNA and CDR2 YNFKEQ. This CDR3 is 18 amino acids long.

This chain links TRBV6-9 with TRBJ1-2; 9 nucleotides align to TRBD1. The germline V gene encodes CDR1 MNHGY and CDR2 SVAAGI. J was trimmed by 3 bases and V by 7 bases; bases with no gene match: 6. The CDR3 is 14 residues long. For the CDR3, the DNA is TGTGCCAGCAACGGACAGGGGCCATACTATGGCTACACCTTC. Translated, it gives CASNGQGPYYGYTF.

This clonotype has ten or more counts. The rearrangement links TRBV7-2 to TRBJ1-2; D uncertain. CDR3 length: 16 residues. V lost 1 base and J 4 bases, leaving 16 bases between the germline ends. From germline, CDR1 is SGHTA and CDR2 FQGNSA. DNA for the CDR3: TGTGCCAGCAGCTTAGGAGGCTCGCGGCCGGGCTATGGCTACACCTTC. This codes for CASSLGGSRPGYGYTF.

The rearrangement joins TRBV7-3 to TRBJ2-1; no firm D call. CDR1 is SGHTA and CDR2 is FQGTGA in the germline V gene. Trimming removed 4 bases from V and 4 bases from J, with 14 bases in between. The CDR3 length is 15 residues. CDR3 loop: CASSSVVLPYNEQFF. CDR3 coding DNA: TGTGCCAGCAGCTCCGTAGTCCTCCCTTACAATGAGCAGTTCTTC.

CDR3: CASSLDLAGSLETQYF. CDR3 coding DNA: TGCGCCAGCAGCTTGGATCTAGCGGGGTCCTTAGAGACCCAGTACTTC. The J gene is TRBJ2-5, the V gene TRBV5-1, with 9 bases fitting TRBD2. CDR1 is SGHRS, CDR2 YFSETQ, per germline. CDR3 length equals 16 residues. V lost 0 bases and J lost 4; bases outside the gene matches: 7.

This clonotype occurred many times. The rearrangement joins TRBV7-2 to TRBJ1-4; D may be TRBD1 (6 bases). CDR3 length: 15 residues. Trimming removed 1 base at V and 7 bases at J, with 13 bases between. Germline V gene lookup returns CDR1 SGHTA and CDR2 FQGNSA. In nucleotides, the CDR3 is TGTGCCAGCAGCTTAGGGGGACACTCGAGTGAAAAACTGTTTTTT. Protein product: CASSLGGHSSEKLFF.

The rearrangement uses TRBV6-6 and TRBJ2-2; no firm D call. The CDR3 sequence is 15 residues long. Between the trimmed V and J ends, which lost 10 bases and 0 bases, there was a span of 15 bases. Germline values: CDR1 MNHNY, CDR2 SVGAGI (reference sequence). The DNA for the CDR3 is TGTGCCACCCTGGCCAGGACGGCGAACACCGGGGAGCTGTTTTTT. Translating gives CATLARTANTGELFF.

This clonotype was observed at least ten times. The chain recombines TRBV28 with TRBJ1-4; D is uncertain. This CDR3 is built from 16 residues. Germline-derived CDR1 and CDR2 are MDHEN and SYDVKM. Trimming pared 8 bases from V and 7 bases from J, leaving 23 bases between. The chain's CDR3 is CASSIRGRRGSEKLFF. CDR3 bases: TGTGCCAGCTCGATTCGGGGTCGACGGGGTAGTGAAAAACTGTTTTTT.

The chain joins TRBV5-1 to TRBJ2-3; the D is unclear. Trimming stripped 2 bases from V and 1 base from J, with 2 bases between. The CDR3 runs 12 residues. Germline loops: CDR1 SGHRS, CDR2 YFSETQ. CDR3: CASSFGTDTQYF. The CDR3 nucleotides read TGCGCCAGCAGCTTCGGCACAGATACGCAGTATTTT.